A selection of T cell receptor beta chains follows, all from one sample in a study of T-cell reconstitution after alpha-beta-depleted transplantation in children. MiXCR was run by TCRdb on the PCR reads, yielding one entry per CDR3 protein. This sample has about 640,000 distinct CDR3 sequences, with 16% found just once. Material: PBMCs from the stem cell graft donor, obtained from the stem cell graft. These receptors were obtained from a human donor who donated a stem cell graft to a child with acute myeloid leukemia. The CDR3 runs from the conserved cysteine through the conserved F or W. The D gene is left open where the match is weak. Only some rows state a clone size, as once, few, many or a class for expanded clones.

>.|TRBV7-7|TRBJ2-5|many
TGTGCCAGCAGCCCCACGGGTTCTGTGGCCCAAGAGACCCAGTACTTC
CASSPTGSVAQETQYF
>.|TRBV4-2|TRBJ2-3|few
TGTGCCAGCAGCCAACTTAACTTAGATACGCAGTATTTT
CASSQLNLDTQYF
>.|TRBV18|TRBJ1-2|few
TGTGCCAGCCTAAGACCGTCCAACTATGGCTACACCTTC
CASLRPSNYGYTF
>TRBD2|TRBV20-1|TRBJ2-3|.
TGCAGTGCTGGAGCGCTAGCGGGGTTGGCAGATACGCAGTATTTT
CSAGALAGLADTQYF
>.|TRBV5-1|TRBJ1-1|.
TGCGCCAGCAGCTTGTATCCGGAGGATGACACTGAAGCTTTCTTT
CASSLYPEDDTEAFF
>TRBD1|TRBV6-1|TRBJ2-1|few
TGTGCCAGCAGTGAAGCGCTACGGACAGGGGTGAATGAGCAGTTCTTC
CASSEALRTGVNEQFF
>.|TRBV5-5|TRBJ1-5|many
TGTGCCAGCAGCTTGGGTCACAATCAGCCCCAGCATTTT
CASSLGHNQPQHF
>TRBD1|TRBV12-3/TRBV12-4|TRBJ2-7|.
TGTGCCAGCAGCTCCCCAACAGGGGGAACCTACGAGCAGTACTTC
CASSSPTGGTYEQYF
>.|TRBV28|TRBJ2-1|few
TGTGCCAGCAGTCTGACAGTCGTGGGGGAGAATGAGCAGTTCTTC
CASSLTVVGENEQFF
>.|TRBV5-6|TRBJ2-2|few
TGTGCCAGCAGCTTGGCCTTGGGAAGCGGCACCGGGGAGCTGTTTTTT
CASSLALGSGTGELFF
>.|TRBV20-1|TRBJ2-3|many
TGCAGTGCTAGAGTGGGGGGCTACCCCGACACAGATACGCAGTATTTT
CSARVGGYPDTDTQYF
>.|TRBV20-1|TRBJ2-7|many
TGCAGTGCCCCCGGGGGTCTCTACGAGCAGTACTTC
CSAPGGLYEQYF
>.|TRBV5-1|TRBJ2-7|many
TGCGCCAGCAGCTTGGCCGGGACAGAGCAGTACTTC
CASSLAGTEQYF
>TRBD1|TRBV20-1|TRBJ2-2|once
TGCAGTGCTAGAGACGCCGGGACAGGGGCGTCCGGGGAGCTGTTTTTT
CSARDAGTGASGELFF
>.|TRBV12-3/TRBV12-4|TRBJ2-2|.
TGTGCCAGCTCCTTCGGCCCGAGAGAGGCGGGGGAGCTGTTTTTT
CASSFGPREAGELFF
>.|TRBV10-3|TRBJ1-2|many
TGTGCCATCAGTGAGTCCCAGGACAGAAACTATGGCTACACCTTC
CAISESQDRNYGYTF
>.|TRBV6-5|TRBJ2-3|.
TGTGCCAGCAAGGGGACGGGGGCAAGGGATACGCAGTATTTT
CASKGTGARDTQYF
>TRBD1|TRBV20-1|TRBJ2-7|many
TGCAGTGCTGCGGGACAGGCATCCCTCGAGCAGTACTTC
CSAAGQASLEQYF
>.|TRBV7-9|TRBJ2-7|.
TGTGCCAGCAGTTCCGGGACACTTTACTACGAGCAGTACTTC
CASSSGTLYYEQYF
>.|TRBV12-5|TRBJ1-1|.
TGTGCTAGTGGTTCCGCCCGGGGGGGGGACACTGAAGCTTTCTTT
CASGSARGGDTEAFF
>TRBD1|TRBV20-1|TRBJ2-3|many
TGCAGTGCTGAGGGGGACAGTCGCACAGATACGCAGTATTTT
CSAEGDSRTDTQYF
>.|TRBV27|TRBJ2-1|many
TGTGCCAGCAGTTTATCGCCCGGGACAAGACGGGATGAGCAGTTCTTC
CASSLSPGTRRDEQFF
>TRBD1|TRBV20-1|TRBJ2-3|many
TGCAGTGCTGGACCGGGACAGGGGATTACTTTT
CSAGPGQGITF
>TRBD1|TRBV29-1|TRBJ2-3|many
TGCAGCGTTGTAGGGGGACAGAAATTCACAGATACGCAGTATTTT
CSVVGGQKFTDTQYF
>TRBD1|TRBV20-1|TRBJ1-1|many
TGCAGTGCTCCCGGACAGGGAAAGGCGAACACTGAAGCTTTCTTT
CSAPGQGKANTEAFF
>.|TRBV28|TRBJ1-1|many
TGTGCCACCACAGATCCGAACACTGAAGCTTTCTTT
CATTDPNTEAFF
>.|TRBV7-9|TRBJ1-1|.
TGTGCCACCCACGAGGGCAGGGCGATACCGAACACTGAAGCTTTCTTT
CATHEGRAIPNTEAFF
>.|TRBV9|TRBJ1-2|.
TGTGCCAGCAGCGTAGCCCCGACCCAATCCAACTATGGCTACACCTTC
CASSVAPTQSNYGYTF
>TRBD2|TRBV3-1|TRBJ2-1|.
TGTGCCAGCAGCCTTGGACTAGCGGGGGAGTACAATGAGCAGTTCTTC
CASSLGLAGEYNEQFF
>.|TRBV20-1|TRBJ1-5|many
TGCAGTGCTAGTCTAGGGGACGTAGGTGAGCCCCAGCATTTT
CSASLGDVGEPQHF
>.|TRBV7-8|TRBJ2-5|few
TGTGCCAGCGCGAGTGGGGAGACCCAGTACTTC
CASASGETQYF
>.|TRBV20-1|TRBJ2-5|many
TGCAGTGCTAGAACCCGGGGTGGAGAGACCCAGTACTTC
CSARTRGGETQYF
>TRBD1|TRBV20-1|TRBJ1-5|.
TGCAGTGCTAGACCGACAGGGTATCAAGGAAGCAATCAGCCCCAGCATTTT
CSARPTGYQGSNQPQHF
>.|TRBV20-1|TRBJ1-1|.
TGCAGTGCTAGAGATGGAGGAGTGGGCACTCAAGCTTTCTTT
CSARDGGVGTQAFF
>.|TRBV7-8|TRBJ1-1|few
TGTGCCAGCAGCCCACGGACGGCTATGAACACTGAAGCTTTCTTT
CASSPRTAMNTEAFF
>.|TRBV24-1|TRBJ2-5|.
TGTGCCACCTCGCCGAACGGGGAGACCCAGTACTTC
CATSPNGETQYF
>.|TRBV30|TRBJ2-1|few
TGTGCCCGAGGGGGTGGGGGGGCCTCTGAGCAGTTCTTC
CARGGGGASEQFF
>.|TRBV27|TRBJ1-1|many
TGTGCCAGCAGTGGCGTCCGGGGGGGGTACACTGAAGCTTTCTTT
CASSGVRGGYTEAFF
>.|TRBV27|TRBJ2-1|many
TGTGCCAGCAGTTTTTCGCAGGCGCTCTACAATGAGCAGTTCTTC
CASSFSQALYNEQFF
>TRBD2|TRBV7-6|TRBJ2-1|few
TGTGCCAGCAGCTTAGATGGGGGGGGTGGCACCTACAATGAGCAGTTCTTC
CASSLDGGGGTYNEQFF
>.|TRBV25-1|TRBJ1-1|few
TGTGCCAGCAGACCACCTGGGGATTTAAACACTGAAGCTTTCTTT
CASRPPGDLNTEAFF
>TRBD2|TRBV20-1|TRBJ2-3|many
TGCAGTGCTAGAGACCAAGGACTAGCGGGGGGCTCCCGGGGCACAGATACGCAGTATTTT
CSARDQGLAGGSRGTDTQYF
>.|TRBV6-4|TRBJ2-7|once
TGTGCCAGCAGTGACCCCAGAGGGGGGGCTAGCTCCTACGAGCAGTACTTC
CASSDPRGGASSYEQYF
>TRBD2|TRBV6-5|TRBJ2-3|few
TGTGCCAGCAGTTACATTGGGGGCCAGCGGGGGGCAGATACGCAGTATTTT
CASSYIGGQRGADTQYF
>TRBD2|TRBV4-3|TRBJ2-1|.
TGCGCCAGCAGCCAAGCAGTGAGCGGGGGGGCCGTCAATGAGCAGTTCTTC
CASSQAVSGGAVNEQFF
>.|TRBV30|TRBJ2-1|.
TGTGCCTGGAGTGTAGGGGGGTCGAATGAGCAGTTCTTC
CAWSVGGSNEQFF
>.|TRBV20-1|TRBJ1-6|many
TGCAGTGTTCCGGGCCTAGGACAGAGGAATTCACCCCTCCACTTT
CSVPGLGQRNSPLHF
>TRBD1|TRBV9|TRBJ1-6|.
TGTGCCAGCAGCTCGCCCCCGGCACAGGGGGCAAAGAACTTT
CASSSPPAQGAKNF
>TRBD1|TRBV15|TRBJ2-5|few
TGTGCCACCGGGACAGGCGGGGAGACCCAGTACTTC
CATGTGGETQYF
>TRBD1|TRBV29-1|TRBJ1-1|many
TGCAGCGTTGCACAGGGGGCAGGTGAAGCTTTCTTT
CSVAQGAGEAFF
>.|TRBV7-2|TRBJ2-5|.
TGTGCCAGCAGCACACTACAGGGTACCCAGTACTTC
CASSTLQGTQYF
>TRBD1|TRBV20-1|TRBJ2-7|many
TGCAGTGCGATAGACAGGGTCCACGAGCAGTACTTC
CSAIDRVHEQYF
>.|TRBV20-1|TRBJ2-3|many
TGCAGTGCTATCTCACCGTTTAGCACAGATACGCAGTATTTT
CSAISPFSTDTQYF
>.|TRBV12-3/TRBV12-4|TRBJ2-7|.
TGTGCCAGCAGTTCCACCTACAGGGTGGGCTACGAGCAGTACTTC
CASSSTYRVGYEQYF
>TRBD1|TRBV24-1|TRBJ2-1|.
TGTGCCACCAGTGACCGGGACAGCCCGTACCTAAACAATGAGCAGTTCTTC
CATSDRDSPYLNNEQFF